This paragraph covers one T cell receptor beta chain sequence. As yet, its antigen is unknown. The data belong to a study of CXCR3-negative and CXCR3-positive naive CD8 T cells. 5' RACE with UMI labels generated the TRB cDNA libraries. TCRdb reprocessed the 5' RACE reads, with one entry per CDR3 protein and no DNA. The sample has about 89,000 distinct CDR3 sequences. General study findings and limits: Cryopreservation partially lowered CXCR3 expression, so most assays used fresh PBMCs. The TRB CDR3s that CXCR3-positive naive cells carried were more hydrophobic than those of CXCR3-negative naive cells. TRB CDR3 properties were used to infer TCR strength, and surface CD5 was comparable between naive subsets. Memory CD8+ cells showed much lower diversity, while both naive subsets displayed comparably high diversity.

The origin of this receptor is a human donor in good health. Some clones in this sample may be carry-over from other donors' samples. Sequencing was done on a sample of naive CXCR3+ CD8+ T cells from blood. As for subset: CD45RO-CCR7+CD27+CD95- naive CD8+ T cells expressing CXCR3 (TNR3+).

CDR3 sequence reads: CASRAHLRDREYEQFF. This rearrangement joins TRBV6-2 or TRBV6-3 to TRBJ2-1; TCRdb gives TRBD1 as the D gene, but with no DNA this cannot be confirmed. Germline loops: CDR1 MNHEY, CDR2 SVGEGT. CDR3 length: 16 residues.